Below, 3 T cell receptor beta chains from the same sample are listed, as sequenced in a study of T and B cells in COVID-19 patients. TRB rearrangements were amplified by multiplex PCR with BIOMED2 TRB-A/B primers. MiXCR was run by TCRdb on the multiplex PCR reads, yielding one entry per CDR3 protein. The profile shows several thousand distinct CDR3 sequences, around 23% of them singletons. Each TRB amplification used about 250-550 ng of genomic DNA from blood. The specimen was blood. All receptors derive from a human donor with active COVID-19.

This clonotype was seen more than once but under ten times. The rearrangement joins TRBV12-3 or TRBV12-4 to TRBJ2-7, with D perhaps matching TRBD1 (5 bases). The ends were cut back, 3 bases at V and 4 bases at J, with 7 bases in the middle. The CDR3 runs 12 residues. CDR3 DNA: TGTGCCAGCAGTTTTCCAGGGTACGAGCAGTACTTC. Protein sequence: CASSFPGYEQYF.

As to this clonotype: A read error may produce the germline difference seen at one junction end. V and J are TRBV4-1 and TRBJ2-6; D could derive from TRBD1 or TRBD2 (6 bases each). The CDR3 is made up of 22 amino acids. Looked up from germline, CDR1 is MGHRA and CDR2 is YSYEKL. The CDR3 bases are TGCGCCAGCAGCCAAGATTTAGTTGTACCCGACAGCCTTTTCTGGGGGGCCAACGTCCGGACTTTC. The encoded protein is CASSQDLVVPDSLFWGANVRTF.

This clonotype is medium-sized by share. V is TRBV6-5 and J is TRBJ1-6; no clear D gene. V lost 7 bases, J lost 10 bases, and 17 bases lay in between. CDR1 MNHEY and CDR2 SVGAGI come from the germline V gene. The CDR3 is made up of 14 amino acids. The CDR3 sequence: CASTNTGTGSPLHF. In DNA, the CDR3 is TGTGCCAGCACCAATACGGGCACCGGCTCACCCCTCCACTTT.